This is a list of T cell receptor beta chains from one sample in a study of lymphopenia after photon versus proton radiotherapy. Profiling relied on immunoSEQ multiplex PCR, and the TCRdb table lists in-frame clones only, not all of them. The table records some 76,000 clones, 80% to 95% of them present only once. The sequenced sample was peripheral blood, obtained from a patient treated with photon-based radiotherapy. The receptors were gathered from a woman aged 40 to 50 with cholangiocarcinoma. Each CDR3 is given with its conserved first and last residue. D genes are given only for firm matches. Only part of the rows carry a size: once, few, many, or a class if the clone is expanded.

j_call v_call d_call clone_size cdr3_nt cdr3_aa
TRBJ1-6 TRBV5-6 . . TGTGCCAGCAGCTTGGGAGTACAGGGCAATTCACCCCTCCACTTT CASSLGVQGNSPLHF
TRBJ1-2 TRBV5-1 TRBD1 . TGCGCCAGCAGCCCGGACAGGGGCGGCTATGGCTACACCTTC CASSPDRGGYGYTF
TRBJ2-1 TRBV5-4 . . TGTGCCAGCAGCTTGTCGGTGAACAATGAGCAGTTCTTC CASSLSVNNEQFF
TRBJ2-7 TRBV28 . . TGTGCCAGCGTTTCCTCTCATTGGTTGGGGATTGCCGAGCAGTACTTC CASVSSHWLGIAEQYF
TRBJ2-5 TRBV2 . . TGTGCCAGCAAGACTCAGGGGAACCAAGAGACCCAGTACTTC CASKTQGNQETQYF
TRBJ2-7 TRBV11-2 . . TGTGCCAGCACCTCCTCCTACGAGCAGTACTTC CASTSSYEQYF
TRBJ2-1 TRBV5-6 . once TGTGCCAGCAGCTTGTATAGAGGCAGCTACAATGAGCAGTTCTTC CASSLYRGSYNEQFF
TRBJ2-1 TRBV27 . . TGTGCCAGCAGTTTCTCCCGCGGGGAGGTGAACAATGAGCAGTTCTTC CASSFSRGEVNNEQFF
TRBJ1-2 TRBV5-8 . . TGTGCCAGCAGCTTGCCGGGGATGGGCTATGGCTACACCTTC CASSLPGMGYGYTF
TRBJ2-2 TRBV5-1 . once TGCGCCAGCAGCCCGCCGGGACACCTGAACACCGGGGAGCTGTTTTTT CASSPPGHLNTGELFF
TRBJ2-1 TRBV5-6 . . TGTGCCAGCAGCTTCCTAGACGGTAGCTCCTACAATGAGCAGTTCTTC CASSFLDGSSYNEQFF
TRBJ2-2 TRBV19 . . TGTGCCAGTAGTCCCTATCTGGCCGGGGAGCTGTTTTTT CASSPYLAGELFF
TRBJ2-5 TRBV7-9 TRBD2 few TGTGCCAGCAGCAACGCGCGGGAGGAAGAGACCCAGTACTTC CASSNAREEETQYF
TRBJ2-7 TRBV21-1 . . TGTGCCAGCAGAGGGACGTCCTCCTACGAGCAGTACTTC CASRGTSSYEQYF
TRBJ2-7 TRBV6-5 TRBD1 . TGTGCCAGCAGTTACAGGGGACAGGGGGGGACCTACGAGCAGTACTTC CASSYRGQGGTYEQYF
TRBJ1-2 TRBV2 . few TGTGCCAGCCGGGCGGGGACCTATGGCTACACCTTC CASRAGTYGYTF
TRBJ1-1 TRBV6-1 . . TGTGCCAGCAGCAGGAACACTGAAGCTTTCTTT CASSRNTEAFF
TRBJ2-1 TRBV29-1 . . TGCAGCGCCAGGGAATCTGGGCAGTTCTTC CSARESGQFF
TRBJ2-2 TRBV2 . . TGTGCCAGCAGTCGCAAGAACACCGGGGAGCTGTTTTTT CASSRKNTGELFF
TRBJ2-3 TRBV10-3 . . TGTGCCATCAGGGGGTCGGTAGCTGACACAGATACGCAGTATTTT CAIRGSVADTDTQYF
TRBJ2-1 TRBV28 . . TGTGCCAGCAGCACCCCCGGGAATGAGCAGTTCTTC CASSTPGNEQFF
TRBJ1-2 TRBV19 TRBD1 . TGTGCCAGTAGTATTCGTCCGGGACAGGGGAACTATGGCTACACCTTC CASSIRPGQGNYGYTF
TRBJ1-1 TRBV5-1 . . TGCGCCAGCAGCCCCCCAGGAGGAGGGACTGAAGCTTTCTTT CASSPPGGGTEAFF
TRBJ2-7 TRBV5-1 TRBD2 . TGCGCCAGCAGCTCTTCCGGGACTAGCGGGAACGAGCAGTACTTC CASSSSGTSGNEQYF
TRBJ1-4 TRBV2 TRBD1 . TGTGCCAGCAGTTTAGACAGGGTTCGTGAAAAACTGTTTTTT CASSLDRVREKLFF
TRBJ1-5 TRBV6-5 . few TGTGCCAGCAGTTACGTCCAGGGCAGTCAGCCCCAGCATTTT CASSYVQGSQPQHF
TRBJ2-7 TRBV4-1 TRBD2 once TGCGCCAGCAGCCAAGATCAGGGACTAGCTTACGAGCAGTACTTC CASSQDQGLAYEQYF
TRBJ2-3 TRBV29-1 TRBD2 . TGCAGCTGGGATAGCGGGGTTAGCACAGATACGCAGTATTTT CSWDSGVSTDTQYF